This T cell receptor beta chain was documented in a study of T cells in Graves' hyperthyroidism and ophthalmopathy. Findings and caveats of the study: Among thyroid clonotypes expanded above 0.001, most also appeared in blood.

Disease lasting under 3 months, a NOSPECS grade of at least 4, and a Clinical Activity Score of at least 3 were features of the ophthalmopathy patients. Amplification yielded TCR beta CDR3 regions, with RNA transcripts as the source. Researchers ran a first-round RT-PCR on the TCR CDR3 using the HTBI primer set. TCRdb processed the multiplex PCR reads anew with MiXCR; each CDR3 protein has one entry. The table has a few hundred thousand distinct CDR3 sequences, roughly a sixth seen once. Germline V gene lookup returns CDR1 SGHAT and CDR2 FQNNGV. V gave up 4 bases and J gave up 5 bases, with 20 bases separating them. CDR3 size: 16 residues. In this sample, this clonotype turned up many times. No antigen is known for it.

The sequencing sample was made of blood. The TCR was taken from a woman younger than 35 with Graves' ophthalmopathy. The gene calls are TRBV11-2 and TRBJ1-1; a possible D gene is TRBD1 (5 bases). The CDR3 loop is CASSSFWDLRRTEAFF. The CDR3 nucleotides read TGTGCCAGCAGCTCTTTTTGGGACCTACGGAGGACTGAAGCTTTCTTT.